This paragraph covers one T cell receptor (beta chain) sequence. Its specificity is not known. 13 Jbeta primers and 60 Vbeta primers were used for the PCR. TCRdb's table, derived via immunoSEQ multiplex PCR, lists solely in-frame clones and lacks some. The top ten clones hold less than 2% of a sample with 100,000 to 150,000 clones, around 78% of them seen once. Healthy individuals who donated bone marrow served as the donors. Trimming at V came to 10 bases and at J to 5 bases, leaving 16 bases not matched to a gene. The CDR3 loop spans 15 amino acids. Germline lookup yields CDR1 LNHDA and CDR2 SQIVND (reference sequence). These data are taken from a study of cytomegalovirus exposure and HLA in healthy donors. Looking at the study overall: A data release that came early held approximately 92 million unique TCRs from HLA-typed donors. Findings and caveats of the study: The study dropped some indistinguishable V segments, TRBV6-2 and TRBV6-3 among them. TCR beta chains numbering approximately 150 were designated cytomegalovirus-associated.

Specimen: PBMCs. This clonotype originated in a woman in her 50s in good health and CMV-seronegative. The chain couples TRBV19 to TRBJ2-5; TRBD2 matches 7 bases. In nucleotides, the CDR3 is TGTGCCACCCAGAGGGATGCGGGAGTGGCGGAGACCCAGTACTTC. Translation: CATQRDAGVAETQYF.